This T cell receptor (beta chain) was documented in a study of identical twins. Germline CDR1 and CDR2: SGHRS and YFSETQ. V was pared by 4 bases and J by 4 bases, with 14 bases between. The CDR3 runs to 14 residues. A note on this clonotype: The antigen remains unidentified.

The study's findings and limits: Cord blood beta clonotypes present at high abundance carried fewer insertions; no such pattern appeared in memory repertoires. Models underestimated TCR alpha sharing (out-of-frame) in monozygotic twins.

Template switching added a universal primer site; cDNA carried unique molecular identifiers. TCRdb reprocessed the 5' RACE reads with MiXCR, giving one entry per CDR3 protein. The sample records roughly 350,000 distinct CDR3 sequences, about 12% being singletons. The sample was also reused in another study, on yellow fever vaccine responses in identical twins.

V usage is TRBV5-1 and J usage is TRBJ1-2; D is perhaps TRBD1 (6 bases). This receptor was obtained from a woman aged 18-29 years in good health. Material: CD8+ T cells sorted from blood. Here the CDR3 DNA reads TGCGCCAGCAGCGGATCTACAGGGAGCTATGGCTACACCTTC. Its translation: CASSGSTGSYGYTF.